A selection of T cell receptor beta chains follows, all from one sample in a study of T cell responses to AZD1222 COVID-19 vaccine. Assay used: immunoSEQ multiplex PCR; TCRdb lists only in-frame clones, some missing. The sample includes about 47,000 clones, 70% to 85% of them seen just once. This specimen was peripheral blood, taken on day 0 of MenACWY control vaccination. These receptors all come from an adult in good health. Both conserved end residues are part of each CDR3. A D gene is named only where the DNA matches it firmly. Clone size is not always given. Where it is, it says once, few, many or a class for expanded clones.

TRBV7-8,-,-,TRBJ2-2,CASSLVGGLTGWELFF,TGTGCCAGCAGCTTAGTCGGGGGGCTCACCGGCTGGGAGCTGTTTTTT
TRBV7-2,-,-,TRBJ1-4,CASSFSGNSEKLFF,TGTGCCAGCAGCTTTAGTGGCAATTCGGAAAAACTGTTTTTT
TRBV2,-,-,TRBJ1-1,CASSGLPGANTEAFF,TGTGCCAGCAGTGGGTTGCCAGGAGCAAACACTGAAGCTTTCTTT
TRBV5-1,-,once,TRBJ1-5,CASSPGGDQPQHF,TGCGCCAGCAGCCCGGGCGGGGATCAGCCCCAGCATTTT
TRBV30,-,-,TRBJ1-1,CAWRNTGADTEAFF,TGTGCCTGGAGGAATACAGGAGCCGACACTGAAGCTTTCTTT
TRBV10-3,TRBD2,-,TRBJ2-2,CAISEELAGGNTGELFF,TGTGCCATCAGTGAGGAACTAGCGGGGGGGAACACCGGGGAGCTGTTTTTT
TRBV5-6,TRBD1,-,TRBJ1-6,CASRPGQYNSPLHF,TGTGCCAGCAGGCCGGGACAGTATAATTCACCCCTCCACTTT
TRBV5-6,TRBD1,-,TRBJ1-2,CASSVTGGSGYGYTF,TGTGCCAGCAGCGTGACAGGGGGCTCCGGCTATGGCTACACCTTC
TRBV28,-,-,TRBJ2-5,CASGVGLETQYF,TGTGCCTCGGGGGTGGGTTTGGAGACCCAGTACTTC
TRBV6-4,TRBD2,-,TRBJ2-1,CASSDSTGTSNFNEQFF,TGTGCCAGCAGTGACTCGACCGGGACTAGCAATTTTAATGAGCAGTTCTTC
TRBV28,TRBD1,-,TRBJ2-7,CASRPKGIQGAYEQYF,TGTGCCAGCAGACCGAAAGGGATACAGGGGGCCTACGAGCAGTACTTC
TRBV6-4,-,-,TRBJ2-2,CASSDSGGNTGELFF,TGTGCCAGCAGTGACTCGGGGGGGAACACCGGGGAGCTGTTTTTT
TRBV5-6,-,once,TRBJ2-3,CASSSNFPDTQYF,TGTGCCAGCAGCTCCAACTTCCCAGATACGCAGTATTTT
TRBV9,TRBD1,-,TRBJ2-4,CASSVQGAPKNIQYF,TGTGCCAGCAGCGTGCAGGGGGCACCCAAAAACATTCAGTACTTC
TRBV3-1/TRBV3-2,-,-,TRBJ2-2,CASSQLKGRIGGELFF,TGTGCCAGCAGCCAATTAAAGGGGCGGATTGGCGGGGAGCTGTTTTTT
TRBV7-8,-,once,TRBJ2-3,CASSWLASDTQYF,TGTGCCAGCAGCTGGCTAGCGTCAGATACGCAGTATTTT
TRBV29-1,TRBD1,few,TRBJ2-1,CSVIVTGDASFF,TGCAGCGTAATAGTCACAGGGGACGCATCTTTCTTC
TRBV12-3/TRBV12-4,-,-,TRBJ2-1,CASSSQRVQFF,TGTGCCAGCAGTTCCCAACGTGTGCAGTTCTTC
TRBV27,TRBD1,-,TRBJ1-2,CASSTDRLSPRGYTF,TGTGCCAGCAGTACGGACAGGTTATCCCCGCGTGGCTACACCTTC
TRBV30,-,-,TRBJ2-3,CAWNTAGPDTQYF,TGTGCCTGGAATACCGCGGGACCAGATACGCAGTATTTT
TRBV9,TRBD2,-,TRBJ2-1,CASSHAGTSGINEQFF,TGTGCCAGCAGCCACGCCGGGACTAGCGGGATAAATGAGCAGTTCTTC
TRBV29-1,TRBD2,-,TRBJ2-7,CSAQAGRNSYEQYF,TGCAGCGCCCAAGCGGGACGGAACTCCTACGAGCAGTACTTC
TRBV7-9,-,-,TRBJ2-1,CASSPPVRGKVGSYNEQFF,TGTGCCAGCAGCCCGCCGGTTCGGGGGAAAGTGGGCTCCTACAATGAGCAGTTCTTC
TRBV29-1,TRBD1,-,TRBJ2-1,CSGTGGSYEQFF,TGCAGCGGGACAGGGGGCAGTTATGAGCAGTTCTTC
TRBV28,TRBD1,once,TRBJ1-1,CASSLPPGGKAFF,TGTGCCAGCAGTTTACCTCCAGGGGGCAAAGCTTTCTTT
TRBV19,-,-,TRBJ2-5,CASSMGMETQYF,TGTGCCAGTAGTATGGGTATGGAGACCCAGTACTTC
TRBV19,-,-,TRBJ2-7,CASSIGSGPSSYEQYF,TGTGCCAGTAGTATAGGATCGGGACCGAGCTCCTACGAGCAGTACTTC
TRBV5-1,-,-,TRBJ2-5,CASRGRGRGGEETQYF,TGCGCCAGCCGCGGGCGGGGGCGAGGGGGCGAAGAGACCCAGTACTTC
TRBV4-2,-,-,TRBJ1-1,CASSQERRTPEAFF,TGTGCCAGCAGCCAAGAACGGAGGACACCTGAAGCTTTCTTT
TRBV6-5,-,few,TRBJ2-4,CASSDVKGAKNIQYF,TGTGCCAGCAGCGACGTAAAGGGGGCCAAAAACATTCAGTACTTC
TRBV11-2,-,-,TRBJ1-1,CASSLLGLMNTEAFF,TGTGCCAGCAGCCTCCTGGGACTTATGAACACTGAAGCTTTCTTT
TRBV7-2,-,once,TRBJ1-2,CASSLRGGSLYGYTF,TGTGCCAGCAGCTTAAGGGGGGGCAGTCTATATGGCTACACCTTC
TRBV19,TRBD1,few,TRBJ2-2,CASSDRGPGELFF,TGTGCCAGTAGTGACAGGGGCCCCGGGGAGCTGTTTTTT
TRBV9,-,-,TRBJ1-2,CASSPDGRLSAGYTF,TGTGCCAGCAGCCCCGACGGACGCCTTTCAGCTGGCTACACCTTC
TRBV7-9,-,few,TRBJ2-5,CASSYQETQYF,TGTGCCAGCAGCTATCAAGAGACCCAGTACTTC
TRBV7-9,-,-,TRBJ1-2,CASSLGSSYGYTF,TGTGCCAGCAGCTTAGGGAGTAGCTATGGCTACACCTTC
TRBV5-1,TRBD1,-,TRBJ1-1,CASSERGRISEAFF,TGCGCCAGCAGCGAAAGGGGGCGAATATCTGAAGCTTTCTTT
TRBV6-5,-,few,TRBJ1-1,CASRPQGISEAFF,TGTGCCAGCAGGCCCCAGGGAATATCTGAAGCTTTCTTT
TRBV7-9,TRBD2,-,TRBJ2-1,CASSLISGGFGNEQFF,TGTGCCAGCAGCTTAATTAGCGGGGGGTTCGGCAATGAGCAGTTCTTC
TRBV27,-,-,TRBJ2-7,CASSPRQYSYEQYF,TGTGCCAGCAGCCCGAGACAGTACTCCTACGAGCAGTACTTC
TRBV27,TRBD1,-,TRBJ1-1,CASSKQGGTEAFF,TGTGCCAGCAGTAAACAGGGGGGGACTGAAGCTTTCTTT
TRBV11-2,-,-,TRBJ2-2,CASSLDDGNTGELFF,TGTGCCAGCAGCTTAGACGACGGGAACACCGGGGAGCTGTTTTTT
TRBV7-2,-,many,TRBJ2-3,CASSLRRGTDTQYF,TGTGCCAGCAGCTTACGGCGGGGCACAGATACGCAGTATTTT
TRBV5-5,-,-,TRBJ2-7,CASSWSGLGYEQYF,TGTGCCAGCAGCTGGTCAGGGTTGGGCTACGAGCAGTACTTC
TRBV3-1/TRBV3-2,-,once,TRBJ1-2,CASSPPSGRDGYTF,TGTGCCAGCAGCCCCCCGTCAGGGAGGGATGGCTACACCTTC
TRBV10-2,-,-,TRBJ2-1,CASSDDTLDNEQFF,TGCGCCAGCAGTGATGACACACTGGACAATGAGCAGTTCTTC
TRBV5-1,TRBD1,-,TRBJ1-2,CASSRTGQANYGYTF,TGCGCCAGCAGCAGAACCGGACAGGCTAACTATGGCTACACCTTC
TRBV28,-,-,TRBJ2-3,CASRSGGDTDTQYF,TGTGCCAGCAGATCGGGGGGCGACACAGATACGCAGTATTTT